These 21 T cell receptor beta chains were sequenced from one sample in a study of blood T cell repertoires in COVID-19. TCRdb's table, derived via immunoSEQ multiplex PCR, lists solely in-frame clones and lacks some. Among fewer than 300,000 clones listed, approximately 88% were seen once. Sequencing used PBMCs or T cells enriched from blood (not recorded which). The receptors were gathered from a woman in her thirties or forties with acute COVID-19.

This clone was seen a single time. The chain employs TRBV9 and TRBJ1-1, with no clear D. This CDR3 comprises 16 residues. V lost 0 bases and J lost 1, with 13 bases in between. Germline CDR1 and CDR2: SGDLS and YYNGEE. For the CDR3, the DNA is TGTGCCAGCAGCGTAGGAATTGGGTCGGGGAACACTGAAGCTTTCTTT. It encodes CASSVGIGSGNTEAFF.

The chain is built from TRBV2 and TRBJ2-1, with D possibly being TRBD1 (5 bases). Trimming removed 5 bases from V and 0 bases from J, with 5 bases in between. The CDR3 runs to 13 residues. Germline lookup yields CDR1 SNHLY and CDR2 FYNNEI. This CDR3 reads CASSRGSYNEQFF. In DNA, the CDR3 is TGTGCCAGCAGTAGGGGCTCCTACAATGAGCAGTTCTTC.

The rearrangement links TRBV30 to TRBJ2-1; D unclear. V dropped 1 base and J dropped 0 bases, with 10 bases sitting between them. The CDR3 runs 15 residues. The germline gives CDR1 GTSNPN, CDR2 SVGIG (reference sequence). CDR3 nucleotides: TGTGCCTGGAGTGACGACTGGAGCTCCTACAATGAGCAGTTCTTC. It yields the protein CAWSDDWSSYNEQFF.

The chain joins TRBV11-3 to TRBJ1-5, with TRBD1 matching 7 bases. Germline values: CDR1 SGHNT, CDR2 YENEEA. V lost 8 bases to trimming and J lost 0 bases; unmatched junction nucleotides: 7. CDR3 length: 15 residues. This CDR3 is CASAPGGNSNQPQHF. CDR3 coding DNA: TGTGCCAGCGCCCCAGGGGGGAATAGCAATCAGCCCCAGCATTTT. The full variable domain, in which reference TRBV11-3 and TRBJ1-5 provide the parts outside the CDR3, is EAGVVQSPRYKIIEKKQPVAFWCNPISGHNTLYWYLQNLGQGPELLIRYENEEAVDDSQLPKDRFSAERLKGVDSTLKIQPAELGDSAVYLCASAPGGNSNQPQHFGDGTRLSIL.

V gene TRBV18 combines with J gene TRBJ1-5, with 7 bases aligning to TRBD1. V shed 5 bases and J 1 base; nucleotides not matched to a gene: 5. Germline assignment: CDR1 KGHSH and CDR2 LQKENI. The CDR3 extends over 15 amino acids. The CDR3 bases are TGTGCCAGCTCATCAGTACAGGGGAGCAATCAGCCCCAGCATTTT. This gives the protein CASSSVQGSNQPQHF.

V and J are TRBV9 and TRBJ2-6; 7 nucleotides agree with TRBD2. CDR1 and CDR2 (germline): SGDLS, YYNGEE. The CDR3 extends over 20 amino acids. V was clipped by 3 bases and J by 1 base; unmatched bases: 16. CDR3: CASSALGWEGGGSGANVLTF. The CDR3 nucleotides are TGTGCCAGCAGCGCCTTAGGGTGGGAGGGTGGAGGATCTGGGGCCAACGTCCTGACTTTC.

This chain uses TRBV7-9 with TRBJ1-1, with 9 bases matching TRBD1. CDR3 length: 17 amino acids. Germline trimming cut 4 bases from V and 6 bases from J; bases unmatched to any gene: 15. Germline V gives CDR1 SEHNR, CDR2 FQNEAQ (reference sequence). The CDR3 region is CASSSHRDRDAFAEAFF. CDR3 nucleotide sequence: TGTGCCAGCAGCTCACATAGGGACAGGGACGCCTTCGCTGAAGCTTTCTTT. The complete variable domain, with remaining parts taken from reference TRBV7-9 and TRBJ1-1, reads DTGVSQNPRHKITKRGQNVTFRCDPISEHNRLYWYRQTLGQGPEFLTYFQNEAQLEKSRLLSDRFSAERPKGSFSTLEIQRTEQGDSAMYLCASSSHRDRDAFAEAFFGQGTRLTVV.

Comments on this clone: The DNA is omitted, as the CDR3 cannot be located on it reliably, and the CDR3 follows TCRdb's listing. This chain links TRBV28 with TRBJ2-7; the table's D call, TRBD1, has no DNA check behind it. 15 amino acids form the CDR3, both terminal residues included. Germline lookup yields CDR1 MDHEN and CDR2 SYDVKM. CDR3: CASSSSTGSYYEQYF.

The rearrangement joins TRBV4-1 to TRBJ1-6; 7 nucleotides match TRBD1. Germline V CDR1 and CDR2: MGHRA, YSYEKL. This CDR3 is 18 amino acids long. With 4 bases clipped from V and 5 bases from J, the junction kept 14 bases outside the gene matches. DNA of the CDR3: TGCGCCAGCAGCCTAACCCCCGGACAGGTTTTCAATAATTCACCCCTCCACTTT. Its protein product is CASSLTPGQVFNNSPLHF.

This clone was counted once. The chain joins TRBV7-9 to TRBJ1-3, with TRBD1 identical over 8 bases. Germline CDR1 reads SEHNR; CDR2 reads FQNEAQ (reference sequence). The CDR3 sequence is 15 residues long. The trim removed 5 bases at V and 2 bases at J, leaving 5 bases unmatched. The CDR3 loop is CASSLETGAGNTIYF. DNA for the CDR3: TGTGCCAGCAGCCTTGAGACAGGGGCTGGAAACACCATATATTTT.

This sequence joins TRBV6-2 or TRBV6-3 and TRBJ2-1; 9 bases match TRBD1. The CDR3 loop spans 16 amino acids. After removal of 5 bases from V and 4 bases from J, the junction contained 9 bases not matched to a gene. Germline V gene data show CDR1 as MNHEY and CDR2 as SVGEGT. CDR3 protein: CASSETGTGLYNEQFF. The CDR3 bases are TGTGCCAGCAGTGAGACCGGGACAGGGCTATACAATGAGCAGTTCTTC.

The rearrangement joins TRBV5-1 to TRBJ2-2; 9 nucleotides line up with TRBD2. CDR3 length: 16 residues. The J segment lost 1 base and the V segment lost 1 base, leaving 2 bases of the junction unmatched. Germline CDR1 is SGHRS and CDR2 is YFSETQ. The CDR3 reads CASSLTAGGNTGELFF. CDR3 DNA: TGCGCCAGCAGCTTGACAGCGGGGGGGAACACCGGGGAGCTGTTTTTT.

The chain has TRBV9 and TRBJ2-5; 8 nucleotides match TRBD2. With V trimmed by 2 bases and J by 5 bases, 8 bases remained unmatched. The CDR3 is 15 residues long. From germline, CDR1 is SGDLS and CDR2 YYNGEE. As DNA, the CDR3 is TGTGCCAGCAGCGTCAGCCCCGGGACTAGTGAGACCCAGTACTTC. Amino acids: CASSVSPGTSETQYF.

V gene TRBV4-1 combines with J gene TRBJ1-2; TRBD1 might be the D (5 bases). This CDR3 is 17 amino acids long. Germline CDR1 and CDR2: MGHRA and YSYEKL. The germline V and J ends were trimmed by 1 base and 3 bases, with 18 bases remaining between them. CDR3 DNA sequence: TGCGCCAGCAGCCAAGGATACGGCCCTCGGGGGGACTATGGCTACACCTTC. Amino acid sequence: CASSQGYGPRGDYGYTF.

The chain joins TRBV7-3 to TRBJ2-6; D remains unclear. Germline CDR1 reads SGHTA; CDR2 reads FQGTGA. Trimming removed 2 bases at V and 3 bases at J, with 8 bases between. This CDR3 has 15 residues. The CDR3 spells CASSLGAIGANVLTF. The DNA of the CDR3 is TGTGCCAGCAGCTTAGGAGCCATTGGGGCCAACGTCCTGACTTTC.

This clone was seen once. This sequence joins TRBV24-1 and TRBJ2-2; TRBD2 is a possible D gene (5 bases). The germline V gene has CDR1 KGHDR and CDR2 SFDVKD. This CDR3 comprises 16 residues. V lost 0 bases to trimming and J lost 1 base, with 8 bases between them. In DNA form, the CDR3 reads TGTGCCACCAGTGATTTGTCCCGGGGGAACACCGGGGAGCTGTTTTTT. As protein: CATSDLSRGNTGELFF.

This chain uses TRBV29-1 with TRBJ1-5; 7 bases are shared with TRBD1. The germline gives CDR1 SQVTM, CDR2 ANQGSEA. Losses at the gene ends were 4 bases for V and 0 bases for J; bases not matched to a gene: 0. The CDR3 covers 13 residues. CDR3 nucleotides: TGCAGCGTTGGGGACAGTAGCAATCAGCCCCAGCATTTT. It translates to CSVGDSSNQPQHF.

V usage is TRBV29-1 and J usage is TRBJ1-1; D remains ambiguous. The CDR3 covers 13 residues. Germline V gene sequence: CDR1 SQVTM, CDR2 ANQGSEA. Trimming removed 3 bases from V and 2 bases from J, with 10 bases in between. The CDR3: CSVDGRLNTEAFF. CDR3 in DNA: TGCAGCGTTGATGGGAGGTTAAACACTGAAGCTTTCTTT. The entire variable domain, with the rest obtained from reference TRBV29-1 and TRBJ1-1, is as follows: SAVISQKPSRDICQRGTSLTIQCQVDSQVTMMFWYRQQPGQSLTLIATANQGSEATYESGFVIDKFPISRPNLTFSTLTVSNMSPEDSSIYLCSVDGRLNTEAFFGQGTRLTVV.

In DNA form, the CDR3 reads TGTGCCACCTTGACTAGCGGGAGTGGCGTGGGCTACAATGAGCAGTTCTTC. This translates into CATLTSGSGVGYNEQFF. V gene TRBV10-3 combines with J gene TRBJ2-1; TRBD2 matches at 12 bases. The V and J ends lost 10 bases and 3 bases, in that order; junction bases with no gene match: 13. CDR3 length equals 17 residues. Germline assignment: CDR1 ENHRY and CDR2 SYGVKD.

The rearrangement joins TRBV5-1 to TRBJ2-3; 7 bases agree with TRBD1. Germline CDR1 SGHRS, CDR2 YFSETQ. The CDR3 covers 17 residues. J lost 0 bases, V lost 5 bases, and 12 bases had no gene match. CDR3 region: CASSKKAGTDSTDTQYF. Here the CDR3 DNA reads TGCGCCAGCAGTAAAAAGGCCGGGACAGACAGCACAGATACGCAGTATTTT. Full variable domain (missing parts from reference TRBV5-1 and TRBJ2-3): KAGVTQTPRYLIKTRGQQVTLSCSPISGHRSVSWYQQTPGQGLQFLFEYFSETQRNKGNFPGRFSGRQFSNSRSEMNVSTLELGDSALYLCASSKKAGTDSTDTQYFGPGTRLTVL.

The chain recombines TRBV18 with TRBJ2-2, with D perhaps TRBD2 (6 bases). Looked up from germline, CDR1 is KGHSH and CDR2 is LQKENI. The CDR3 has 15 amino acids. The V end was cut by 3 bases, the J end by 1 base, with 9 bases between. CDR3 DNA: TGTGCCAGCTCACCTAGGAGGGAGAACACCGGGGAGCTGTTTTTT. The encoded protein is CASSPRRENTGELFF.